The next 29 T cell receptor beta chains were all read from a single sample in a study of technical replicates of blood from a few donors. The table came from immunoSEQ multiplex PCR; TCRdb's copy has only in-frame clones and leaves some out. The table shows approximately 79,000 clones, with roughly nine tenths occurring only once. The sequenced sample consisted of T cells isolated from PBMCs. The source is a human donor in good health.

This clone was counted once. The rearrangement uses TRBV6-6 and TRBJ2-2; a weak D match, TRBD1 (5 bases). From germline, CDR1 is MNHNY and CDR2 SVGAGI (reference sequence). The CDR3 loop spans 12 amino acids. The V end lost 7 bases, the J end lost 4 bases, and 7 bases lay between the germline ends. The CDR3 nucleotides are TGTGCCAGCACACAGGCCACCGGGGAGCTGTTTTTT. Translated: CASTQATGELFF.

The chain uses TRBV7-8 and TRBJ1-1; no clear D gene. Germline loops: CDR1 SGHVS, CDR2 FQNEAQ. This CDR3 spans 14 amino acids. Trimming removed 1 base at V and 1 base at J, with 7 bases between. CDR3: CASSLGRGNTEAFF. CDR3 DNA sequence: TGTGCCAGCAGCTTAGGGCGCGGGAACACTGAAGCTTTCTTT.

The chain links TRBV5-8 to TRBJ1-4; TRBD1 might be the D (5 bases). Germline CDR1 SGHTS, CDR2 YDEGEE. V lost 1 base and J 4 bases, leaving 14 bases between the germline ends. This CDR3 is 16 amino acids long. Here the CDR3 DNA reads TGTGCCAGCAGCTTGTCTTCTCCCAGGGTTAATGAAAAACTGTTTTTT. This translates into CASSLSSPRVNEKLFF.

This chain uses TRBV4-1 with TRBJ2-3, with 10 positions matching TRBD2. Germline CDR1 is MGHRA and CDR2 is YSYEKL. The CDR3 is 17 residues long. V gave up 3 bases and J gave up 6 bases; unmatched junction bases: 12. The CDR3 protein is CASSQYGPGLAMDTQYF. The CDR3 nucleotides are TGCGCCAGCAGCCAGTATGGACCGGGACTAGCGATGGATACGCAGTATTTT.

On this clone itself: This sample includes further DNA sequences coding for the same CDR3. The CDR3 DNA reads TGTGCCAGCAGCTTAGCAGGGGCATACAATGAGCAGTTCTTC. This codes for CASSLAGAYNEQFF. The V call is TRBV7-3, the J call TRBJ2-1, with D perhaps TRBD1 (6 bases). There are 14 residues in the CDR3. V was pared by 2 bases and J by 4 bases, with 9 bases between. CDR1 and CDR2 from the germline V gene are SGHTA and FQGTGA.

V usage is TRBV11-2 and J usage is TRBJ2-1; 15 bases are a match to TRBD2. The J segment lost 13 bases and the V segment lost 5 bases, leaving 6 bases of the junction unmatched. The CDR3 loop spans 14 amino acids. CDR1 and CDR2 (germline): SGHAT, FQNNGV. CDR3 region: CASSLSGLAGGQFF. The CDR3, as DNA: TGTGCCAGCAGCCTCTCGGGACTAGCGGGAGGACAGTTCTTC.

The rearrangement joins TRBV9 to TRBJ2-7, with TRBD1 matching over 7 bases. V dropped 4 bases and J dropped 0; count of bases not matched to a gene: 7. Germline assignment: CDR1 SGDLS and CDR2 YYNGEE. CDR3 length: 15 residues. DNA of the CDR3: TGTGCCAGCAGCTTATTCCGGGACAGCTCCTACGAGCAGTACTTC. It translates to CASSLFRDSSYEQYF.

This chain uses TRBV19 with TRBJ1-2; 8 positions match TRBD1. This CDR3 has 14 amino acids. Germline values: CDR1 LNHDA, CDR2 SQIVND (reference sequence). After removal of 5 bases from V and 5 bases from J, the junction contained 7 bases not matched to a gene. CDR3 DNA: TGTGCCAGTAGTCGCGGACAGGGCTTATATGGCTACACCTTC. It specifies CASSRGQGLYGYTF.

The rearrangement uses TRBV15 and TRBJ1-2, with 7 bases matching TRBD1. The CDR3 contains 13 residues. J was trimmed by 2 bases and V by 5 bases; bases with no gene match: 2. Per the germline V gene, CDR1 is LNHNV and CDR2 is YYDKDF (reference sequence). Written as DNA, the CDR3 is TGTGCCACCAGCTGGGGACAGAACTATGGCTACACCTTC. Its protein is CATSWGQNYGYTF.

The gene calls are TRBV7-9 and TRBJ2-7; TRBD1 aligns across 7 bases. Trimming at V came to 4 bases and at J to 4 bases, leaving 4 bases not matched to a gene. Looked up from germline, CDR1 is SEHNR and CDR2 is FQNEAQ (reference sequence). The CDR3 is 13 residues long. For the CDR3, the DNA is TGTGCCAGCAGCTCCCGGGACAGATACGAGCAGTACTTC. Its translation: CASSSRDRYEQYF.

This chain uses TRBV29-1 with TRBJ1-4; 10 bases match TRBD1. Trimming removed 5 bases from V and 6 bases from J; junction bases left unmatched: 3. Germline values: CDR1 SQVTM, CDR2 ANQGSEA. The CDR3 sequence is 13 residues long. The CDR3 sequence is CSVLGQGHEKLFF. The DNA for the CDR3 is TGCAGCGTTTTGGGACAGGGGCATGAAAAACTGTTTTTT.

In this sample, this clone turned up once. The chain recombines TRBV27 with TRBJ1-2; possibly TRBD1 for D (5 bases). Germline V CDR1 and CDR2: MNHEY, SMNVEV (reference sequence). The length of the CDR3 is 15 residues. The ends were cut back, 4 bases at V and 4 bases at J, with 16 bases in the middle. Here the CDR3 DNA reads TGTGCCAGCAGTTGGCGGCCGAACAGGAGCTATGGCTACACCTTC. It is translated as CASSWRPNRSYGYTF.

The CDR3 DNA reads as TGTGCCCTAGGGACAGGTCTTATGCATGGCTACACCTTC. Amino acids: CALGTGLMHGYTF. The genes are TRBV10-3 and TRBJ1-2; 8 bases map to TRBD1. This CDR3 region has 13 residues. V trimming: 11 bases; J trimming: 6 bases; junction bases outside the gene matches: 11. Per the germline V gene, CDR1 is ENHRY and CDR2 is SYGVKD.

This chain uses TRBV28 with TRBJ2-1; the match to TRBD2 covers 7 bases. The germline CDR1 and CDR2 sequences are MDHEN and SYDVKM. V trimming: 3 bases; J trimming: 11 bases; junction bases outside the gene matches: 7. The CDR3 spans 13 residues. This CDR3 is CASSFPGGGKQFF. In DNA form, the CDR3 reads TGTGCCAGCAGTTTCCCCGGGGGAGGGAAGCAGTTCTTC.

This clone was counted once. The CDR3 loop is CASSQGTGELNQPQHF. The CDR3 DNA reads as TGCGCCAGCAGCCAAGGGACAGGGGAGCTGAACCAGCCCCAGCATTTT. This rearrangement joins TRBV4-3 to TRBJ1-5; 9 nucleotides align to TRBD1. With V trimmed by 1 base and J by 7 bases, 8 bases remained unmatched. CDR1 is LGHNA, CDR2 YSLEER, per germline. This CDR3 has 16 amino acids.

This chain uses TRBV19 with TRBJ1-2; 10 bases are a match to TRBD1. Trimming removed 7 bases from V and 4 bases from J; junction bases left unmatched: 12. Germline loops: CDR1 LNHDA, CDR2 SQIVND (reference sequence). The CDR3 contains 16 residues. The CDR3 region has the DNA TGTGCCAGTATGGGGGACAGGGGTGTATTTTGCTATGGCTACACCTTC. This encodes CASMGDRGVFCYGYTF.

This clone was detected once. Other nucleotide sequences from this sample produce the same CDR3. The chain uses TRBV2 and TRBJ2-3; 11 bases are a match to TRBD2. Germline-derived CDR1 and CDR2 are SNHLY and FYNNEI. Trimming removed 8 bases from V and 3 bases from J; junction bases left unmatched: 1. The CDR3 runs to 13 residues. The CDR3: CASRLAGTDTQYF. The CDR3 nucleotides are TGTGCCAGCCGACTAGCGGGAACAGATACGCAGTATTTT.

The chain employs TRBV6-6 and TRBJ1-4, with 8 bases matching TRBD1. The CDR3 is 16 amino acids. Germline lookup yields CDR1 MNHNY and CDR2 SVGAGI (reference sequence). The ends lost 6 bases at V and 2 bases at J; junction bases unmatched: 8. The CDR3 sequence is CASRYTTGGTNEKLFF. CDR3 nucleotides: TGTGCCAGCAGGTACACCACAGGGGGGACTAATGAAAAACTGTTTTTT.

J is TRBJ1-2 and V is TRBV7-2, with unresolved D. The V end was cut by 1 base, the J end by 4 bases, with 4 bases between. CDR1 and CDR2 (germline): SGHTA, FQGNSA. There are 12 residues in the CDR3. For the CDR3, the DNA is TGTGCCAGCAGCTTAGACAGCTATGGCTACACCTTC. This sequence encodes CASSLDSYGYTF.

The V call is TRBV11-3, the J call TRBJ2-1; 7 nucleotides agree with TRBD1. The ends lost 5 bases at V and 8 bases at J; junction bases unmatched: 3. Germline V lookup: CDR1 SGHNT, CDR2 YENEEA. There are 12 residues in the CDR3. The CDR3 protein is CASSGTVHEQFF. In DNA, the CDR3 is TGTGCCAGCAGCGGGACAGTTCATGAGCAGTTCTTC.

In DNA, the CDR3 is TGTGCCAGGGGACAGGGGGGCGAGCAGTACTTC. The encoded protein is CARGQGGEQYF. The chain recombines TRBV2 with TRBJ2-7; 11 bases are shared with TRBD1. The trim removed 9 bases at V and 6 bases at J, leaving 1 base unmatched. CDR3 length: 11 amino acids. CDR1 is SNHLY, CDR2 FYNNEI, per germline.

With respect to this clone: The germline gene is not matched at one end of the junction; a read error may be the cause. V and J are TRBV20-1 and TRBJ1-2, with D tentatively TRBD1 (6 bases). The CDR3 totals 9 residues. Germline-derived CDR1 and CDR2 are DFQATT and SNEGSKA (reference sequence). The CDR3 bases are TGCAGTGCTATGGGGGACAAGTCATTC. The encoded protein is CSAMGDKSF.

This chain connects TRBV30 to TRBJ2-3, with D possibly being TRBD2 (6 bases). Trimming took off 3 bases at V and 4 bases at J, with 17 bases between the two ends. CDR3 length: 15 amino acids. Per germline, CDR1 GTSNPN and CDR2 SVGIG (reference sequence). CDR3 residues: CAWRDFGGGADTQYF. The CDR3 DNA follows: TGTGCCTGGAGGGATTTCGGGGGAGGCGCAGATACGCAGTATTTT.

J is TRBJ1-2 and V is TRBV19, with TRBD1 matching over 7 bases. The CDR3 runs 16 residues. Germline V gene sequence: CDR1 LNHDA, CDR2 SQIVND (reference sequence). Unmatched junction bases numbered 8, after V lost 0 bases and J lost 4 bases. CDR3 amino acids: CASSIDSGTVSYGYTF. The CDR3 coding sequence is TGTGCCAGTAGTATAGATTCTGGGACAGTCAGCTATGGCTACACCTTC.

The CDR3 protein is CASSFGRDYGYTF. The CDR3, as DNA: TGTGCCAGCAGTTTTGGGCGGGACTATGGCTACACCTTC. This sequence joins TRBV27 and TRBJ1-2; D is unresolved. Trimming left V 3 bases short and J 3 bases short, with 8 bases between. The germline V gene has CDR1 MNHEY and CDR2 SMNVEV (reference sequence). The CDR3 covers 13 residues.

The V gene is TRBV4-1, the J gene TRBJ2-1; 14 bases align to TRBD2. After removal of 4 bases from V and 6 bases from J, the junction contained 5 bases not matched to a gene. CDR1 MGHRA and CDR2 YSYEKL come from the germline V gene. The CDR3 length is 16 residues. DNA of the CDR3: TGCGCCAGCAGCCCATGGACTAGCGGGAGGACCAATGAGCAGTTCTTC. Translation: CASSPWTSGRTNEQFF.

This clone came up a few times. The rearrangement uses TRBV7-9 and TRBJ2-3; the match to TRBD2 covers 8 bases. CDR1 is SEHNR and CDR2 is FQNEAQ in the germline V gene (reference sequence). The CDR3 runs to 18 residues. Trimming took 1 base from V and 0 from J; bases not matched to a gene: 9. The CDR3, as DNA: TGTGCCAGCAGCTTAGGAGGACTAGCTTTTATCAGCACAGATACGCAGTATTTT. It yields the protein CASSLGGLAFISTDTQYF.

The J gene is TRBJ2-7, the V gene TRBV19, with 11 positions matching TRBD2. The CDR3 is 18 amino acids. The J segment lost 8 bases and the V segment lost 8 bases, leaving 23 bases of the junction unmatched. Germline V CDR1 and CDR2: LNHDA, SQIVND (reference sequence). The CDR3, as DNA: TGTGCCAGTTCAGGCCTTCTAGGACTAGCGGGCATCTCCGACAAGCAGTACTTC. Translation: CASSGLLGLAGISDKQYF.

DNA for the CDR3: TGTGCCAGCTTCACCCCACAGGCAAGTTTTTATGGCTACACCTTC. It specifies CASFTPQASFYGYTF. The chain employs TRBV19 and TRBJ1-2, with a possible D match to TRBD1 (5 bases). Trimming took off 9 bases at V and 5 bases at J, with 22 bases between the two ends. Germline V CDR1 and CDR2: LNHDA, SQIVND (reference sequence). The CDR3 has 15 amino acids.